This TCR beta chain was recovered during a study of T cell changes during pregnancy in multiple sclerosis (dated 2019 in TCRdb). Regarding the research as a whole: The study looked at changes in the T cell repertoire across pregnancy in women with multiple sclerosis.

The germline V gene yields SGHDT for CDR1 and YYEEEE for CDR2. Inclusive of the bounding cysteine and phenylalanine, the CDR3 is 16 residues long. Here the CDR3 DNA is all that survives: 48 bases in frame from base 1. The V end loses 1 base and the J end loses 0 bases, and a stretch of 12 bases separates them. The library was produced with the immunoSEQ multiplex PCR assay. The table was pulled from immuneACCESS by TCRdb, which kept in-frame rearrangements only. Such tables lose some clones; where checked, under half of the loss comes from unresolved V genes, and the rest has no known cause. The sample records roughly 47,000 clones, 85% to 95% of which are singletons. Around 5.9% of the sample lies in the top ten. As concerns this clone: Its antigen specificity is not known. Base-call qualities are not available, and no considerably larger clone is one nucleotide away.

The V and J genes are TRBV5-6 and TRBJ2-3; the D gene is unclear. The sequencing here drew on CD8+ T cells from peripheral blood mononuclear cells, taken before pregnancy. This clonotype originated in a female donor with multiple sclerosis, enrolled in a pregnancy study. The base sequence is TGTGCCAGCAGCTTGACGGGTGGTGGGAGCACAGATACGCAGTATTTT. The encoded protein is CASSLTGGGSTDTQYF.